Presented here are 30 T cell receptor beta chains from one specimen sequenced in a study of shared clonotypes between healthy human individuals. Only in-frame clones appear in the TCRdb table, and some are missing; sequencing was by immunoSEQ multiplex PCR. The table has about 590,000 clones, around 95% seen once. Only CD45RO-negative cells positively selected for CCR7 counted as naive CD8 cells, so terminally differentiated effector memory CD45RA+ cells were excluded. Sequenced: naive CD8+ T cells sorted from blood. Source of these receptors: a woman in her 30s in good health.

The V and J genes are TRBV5-6 and TRBJ1-4; no reliable D call. Germline loops: CDR1 SGHDT, CDR2 YYEEEE. V was cut by 6 bases and J by 6 bases, with 15 bases left in between. This CDR3 is built from 14 residues. In DNA, the CDR3 is TGTGCCAGCACCAAGCGGGCAGACTATGAAAAACTGTTTTTT. Protein: CASTKRADYEKLFF.

The CDR3 loop reads CASSFPPGAGVHEQYF. For the CDR3, the DNA is TGTGCCAGCAGTTTTCCCCCCGGGGCAGGGGTCCACGAGCAGTACTTC. The chain uses TRBV27 and TRBJ2-7, with D possibly matching TRBD1 (6 bases). Germline V gene data show CDR1 as MNHEY and CDR2 as SMNVEV (reference sequence). This CDR3 is built from 16 residues. With 3 bases removed from V and 5 bases from J, the gap between germline ends came to 20 bases.

This clone was seen a single time. The gene calls are TRBV29-1 and TRBJ2-7, with 10 nucleotides matching TRBD2. CDR1 is SQVTM, CDR2 ANQGSEA, per germline. J was trimmed by 2 bases and V by 7 bases; bases with no gene match: 5. CDR3 length: 13 amino acids. The CDR3 protein is CSGLTSGAYEQYF. CDR3 coding DNA: TGCAGCGGCCTCACTAGCGGGGCCTACGAGCAGTACTTC.

V gene TRBV5-6 combines with J gene TRBJ2-7; D is tentatively TRBD1 or TRBD2 (5 bases each). The V end was cut by 2 bases, the J end by 4 bases, with 16 bases between. This CDR3 is built from 15 residues. Germline V gene lookup returns CDR1 SGHDT and CDR2 YYEEEE. The DNA of the CDR3 is TGTGCCAGCAGCTTTAGGAGGACACAACCTTACGAGCAGTACTTC. Translated: CASSFRRTQPYEQYF.

Notes on this clone: The same CDR3 can be traced to other DNA sequences in this sample. The CDR3 coding sequence is TGTGCCAGCAGTTTCAGCGGGAGGCCCGGGGAGCTGTTTTTT. Its translation is CASSFSGRPGELFF. This sequence joins TRBV28 and TRBJ2-2; 9 bases fit TRBD2. This CDR3 comprises 14 residues. Losses at the gene ends were 3 bases for V and 6 bases for J; bases not matched to a gene: 2. The germline V gene has CDR1 MDHEN and CDR2 SYDVKM.

The rearrangement uses TRBV27 and TRBJ2-1, with D perhaps TRBD1 or TRBD2 (5 bases each). The CDR3 length is 16 residues. Germline V gene sequence: CDR1 MNHEY, CDR2 SMNVEV (reference sequence). Trimming stripped 8 bases from V and 3 bases from J, with 20 bases between. CDR3 loop: CASGSRDLSLYNEQFF. CDR3 nucleotides: TGTGCCAGCGGAAGCCGGGACCTCTCGCTCTACAATGAGCAGTTCTTC.

This chain links TRBV5-1 with TRBJ2-3, with D tentatively TRBD2 (5 bases). From germline, CDR1 is SGHRS and CDR2 YFSETQ. CDR3 length equals 17 residues. Deletions cut 4 bases from V and 1 base from J, with 19 bases between. The CDR3 nucleotides read TGCGCCAGCAGCGCGGAACGGACTTTTTTCCGCACAGATACGCAGTATTTT. Its translation: CASSAERTFFRTDTQYF.

CDR3 in amino acids: CASSPGQGAFFDGYTF. The CDR3 DNA reads TGTGCCAGCAGCCCCGGACAGGGGGCGTTTTTTGATGGCTACACCTTC. V usage is TRBV7-9 and J usage is TRBJ1-2, with 11 positions matching TRBD1. V was pared by 5 bases and J by 6 bases, with 11 bases of the junction left unmatched. Germline V CDR1 and CDR2: SEHNR, FQNEAQ (reference sequence). The CDR3 is 16 residues long. The full variable domain, its missing parts supplied by reference TRBV7-9 and TRBJ1-2, is DTGVSQNPRHKITKRGQNVTFRCDPISEHNRLYWYRQTLGQGPEFLTYFQNEAQLEKSRLLSDRFSAERPKGSFSTLEIQRTEQGDSAMYLCASSPGQGAFFDGYTFGSGTRLTVV.

This chain uses TRBV2 with TRBJ2-1, with D tentatively TRBD2 (5 bases). The CDR3 runs 15 residues. Germline V gene lookup returns CDR1 SNHLY and CDR2 FYNNEI. V shed 8 bases and J shed 0 bases, with 14 bases lying between them. The CDR3 coding sequence is TGTGCCAGCTCCTCGTGGAGGAGCTCCTACAATGAGCAGTTCTTC. Translated: CASSSWRSSYNEQFF. Full variable domain (rest looked up from reference TRBV2 and TRBJ2-1): EPEVTQTPSHQVTQMGQEVILRCVPISNHLYFYWYRQILGQKVEFLVSFYNNEISEKSEIFDDQFSVERPDGSNFTLKIRSTKLEDSAMYFCASSSWRSSYNEQFFGPGTRLTVL.

The chain links TRBV15 to TRBJ2-7; 10 nucleotides agree with TRBD2. Germline loops: CDR1 LNHNV, CDR2 YYDKDF (reference sequence). The CDR3 runs to 15 residues. The trim removed 5 bases at V and 2 bases at J, leaving 6 bases unmatched. The CDR3 DNA reads TGTGCCACCAGCCCAGGGACTAGCGTTACCTACGAGCAGTACTTC. Its translation: CATSPGTSVTYEQYF.

The gene calls are TRBV12-2 and TRBJ2-3; the table assigns TRBD2, which was not confirmed against the DNA. TRBV12-2 is listed as a pseudogene. This CDR3 spans 16 amino acids. CDR3 sequence: CASRSLGGCGTDTQYF. The CDR3 DNA reads as TGTGCAAGTCGCTCCCTCGGGGGATGTGGGACAGATACGCAGTATTTT.

V usage is TRBV19 and J usage is TRBJ2-1; possibly TRBD1 for D (5 bases). Germline CDR1 and CDR2: LNHDA and SQIVND (reference sequence). This CDR3 spans 11 amino acids. Trimming shortened V by 3 bases and J by 9 bases, and 6 bases separated the two germline ends. The DNA of the CDR3 is TGTGCCAGTAGTATTGGGGCTGAGCAGTTCTTC. Translating gives CASSIGAEQFF.

The rearrangement links TRBV5-6 to TRBJ2-1; TRBD2 is a possible D gene (5 bases). Trimming took 2 bases from V and 6 from J, leaving 18 bases between them. The V gene's germline CDR1 is SGHDT and CDR2 YYEEEE. The CDR3 covers 16 residues. DNA for the CDR3: TGTGCCAGCAGCTTTATCGAGGGAGTGCCCGCCAATGAGCAGTTCTTC. Its protein is CASSFIEGVPANEQFF.

This chain joins TRBV4-1 and TRBJ2-5; D is uncertain. The J call is in doubt because the DNA end fits TRBJ2-7 better. The CDR3 consists of 13 residues. Germline values: CDR1 MGHRA, CDR2 YSYEKL. CDR3 sequence: CASSQDPRSEQYF. Here the CDR3 DNA reads TGCGCCAGCAGCCAAGATCCTCGGTCCGAGCAGTACTTC.

The CDR3 region is CASGGSSYNEQFF. The CDR3 nucleotides are TGTGCCAGTGGGGGGTCCTCCTACAATGAGCAGTTCTTC. This sequence joins TRBV19 and TRBJ2-1; the D gene is possibly TRBD2 (6 bases). Germline V gene sequence: CDR1 LNHDA, CDR2 SQIVND (reference sequence). V was trimmed by 8 bases and J by 0 bases, leaving 8 bases between them. The CDR3 is made up of 13 amino acids.

The rearrangement uses TRBV29-1 and TRBJ2-5; TRBD2 agrees at 12 bases. Germline loops: CDR1 SQVTM, CDR2 ANQGSEA. Trimming at V came to 6 bases and at J to 11 bases, leaving 13 bases not matched to a gene. The CDR3 runs 14 residues. The CDR3 loop is CSVKGLAGLNEQYF. For the CDR3, the DNA is TGCAGCGTCAAAGGACTAGCGGGATTAAATGAGCAGTACTTC. Filled out from reference TRBV29-1 and TRBJ2-5, the complete variable domain reads SAVISQKPSRDICQRGTSLTIQCQVDSQVTMMFWYRQQPGQSLTLIATANQGSEATYESGFVIDKFPISRPNLTFSTLTVSNMSPEDSSIYLCSVKGLAGLNEQYFGPGTRLLVL.

The chain joins TRBV14 to TRBJ2-6; D is undetermined. CDR3 length equals 14 residues. Germline V gene sequence: CDR1 SGHDN, CDR2 FVKESK. V was cut by 3 bases and J by 1 base, with 4 bases left in between. Here the CDR3 reads CASSHISGANVLTF. The CDR3, as DNA: TGTGCCAGCAGCCATATTTCTGGGGCCAACGTCCTGACTTTC.

The genes are TRBV27 and TRBJ2-1, with D perhaps TRBD2 (5 bases). V was cut by 2 bases and J by 6 bases, with 11 bases left in between. CDR1 and CDR2 from the germline V gene are MNHEY and SMNVEV (reference sequence). The CDR3 runs 14 residues. DNA of the CDR3: TGTGCCAGCAGTTTACGACTTGGAGGCAATGAGCAGTTCTTC. Translation gives CASSLRLGGNEQFF.

The rearrangement uses TRBV5-4 and TRBJ2-1, with 15 bases lining up with TRBD2. CDR3 length: 17 residues. CDR1 and CDR2 (germline): SGHNT, YYREEE (reference sequence). Germline trimming cut 4 bases from V and 8 bases from J; bases unmatched to any gene: 10. CDR3 bases: TGTGCCAGCAGCCCAGGACTAGCGGGAGGGCCGGGCCATGAGCAGTTCTTC. It yields the protein CASSPGLAGGPGHEQFF.

This clone was observed a handful of times. This chain links TRBV19 with TRBJ1-5; D is unclear. Trimming shortened V by 3 bases and J by 5 bases, and 8 bases separated the two germline ends. The CDR3 is 13 residues long. Germline CDR1 is LNHDA and CDR2 is SQIVND (reference sequence). CDR3 bases: TGTGCCAGTAGTATTAGTCCCTATCAGCCCCAGCATTTT. Its translation is CASSISPYQPQHF. Drawing the rest from reference TRBV19 and TRBJ1-5, the complete variable domain is DGGITQSPKYLFRKEGQNVTLSCEQNLNHDAMYWYRQDPGQGLRLIYYSQIVNDFQKGDIAEGYSVSREKKESFPLTVTSAQKNPTAFYLCASSISPYQPQHFGDGTRLSIL.

This clone has a single count. The J gene is TRBJ1-1, the V gene TRBV27; D not certain. The V end lost 4 bases, the J end lost 7 bases, and 10 bases lay between the germline ends. CDR1 is MNHEY, CDR2 SMNVEV, per germline (reference sequence). This CDR3 has 12 residues. The CDR3 protein is CASSSQGNEAFF. Here the CDR3 DNA reads TGTGCCAGCAGTTCCCAAGGAAATGAAGCTTTCTTT.

The CDR3 coding sequence is TGTGCCAGCAGCTTGGAAAGGGGTAAAATGAACACTGAAGCTTTCTTT. It translates to CASSLERGKMNTEAFF. The chain employs TRBV5-7 and TRBJ1-1, with D perhaps matching TRBD1 (5 bases). TRBV5-7 is an ORF for which the function is uncertain. The ends were cut back, 0 bases at V and 0 bases at J, with 12 bases in the middle. This CDR3 has 16 residues.

The chain couples TRBV7-8 to TRBJ2-5; 9 nucleotides match TRBD2. This CDR3 spans 17 amino acids. Germline V gene sequence: CDR1 SGHVS, CDR2 FQNEAQ. J was trimmed by 5 bases and V by 2 bases; bases with no gene match: 12. The CDR3, as DNA: TGTGCCAGCAGCTTATGGTTAAATAGCGGGAGAGGGGAGACCCAGTACTTC. Translating gives CASSLWLNSGRGETQYF.

The rearrangement joins TRBV30 to TRBJ1-1, with D perhaps matching TRBD1 (5 bases). V was trimmed by 0 bases and J by 4 bases, leaving 6 bases between them. This CDR3 is built from 12 residues. Germline V gene lookup returns CDR1 GTSNPN and CDR2 SVGIG (reference sequence). Here the CDR3 DNA reads TGTGCCTGGAGTGTACAGGCCACTGAAGCTTTCTTT. Its protein product is CAWSVQATEAFF.

The chain is built from TRBV10-2 and TRBJ2-5, with 12 positions matching TRBD2. The CDR3 length is 15 residues. Germline CDR1 WSHSY, CDR2 SAAADI. V gave up 3 bases and J gave up 7 bases; unmatched junction bases: 6. The CDR3 protein is CASSDRLAGEVTQYF. The CDR3 bases are TGCGCCAGCAGTGACCGACTAGCGGGAGAGGTGACCCAGTACTTC.

The chain is built from TRBV5-4 and TRBJ1-4, with 10 bases identical to TRBD1. J was trimmed by 8 bases and V by 0 bases; bases with no gene match: 4. This CDR3 is 15 amino acids long. Germline V gene lookup returns CDR1 SGHNT and CDR2 YYREEE (reference sequence). This CDR3 reads CASSLAGTGDEKLFF. The CDR3 nucleotides read TGTGCCAGCAGCTTGGCGGGGACAGGGGACGAAAAACTGTTTTTT. The variable domain in full, with the rest retrieved from reference TRBV5-4 and TRBJ1-4, is ETGVTQSPTHLIKTRGQQVTLRCSSQSGHNTVSWYQQALGQGPQFIFQYYREEENGRGNFPPRFSGLQFPNYSSELNVNALELDDSALYLCASSLAGTGDEKLFFGSGTQLSVL.

A single count supports this clone. This chain connects TRBV6-5 to TRBJ1-2; tentative D call: TRBD1 (6 bases). This CDR3 is built from 13 residues. V lost 6 bases to trimming and J lost 4 bases, with 12 bases between them. The germline gives CDR1 MNHEY, CDR2 SVGAGI. The CDR3 nucleotides are TGTGCCAGCAGCACGGGACAAATCTATGGCTACACCTTC. Translated: CASSTGQIYGYTF.

The chain joins TRBV6-1 to TRBJ2-1; D perhaps matches TRBD2 (7 bases). Germline V CDR1 and CDR2: MNHNS, SASEGT. The V end lost 0 bases, the J end lost 3 bases, and 18 bases lay between the germline ends. The CDR3 is made up of 18 amino acids. CDR3 protein: CASSEAGMRGGIYNEQFF. In DNA, the CDR3 is TGTGCCAGCAGTGAAGCGGGAATGAGGGGGGGTATCTACAATGAGCAGTTCTTC.

V is TRBV27 and J is TRBJ2-2; tentative D call: TRBD2 (7 bases). Per germline, CDR1 MNHEY and CDR2 SMNVEV (reference sequence). Trimming removed 4 bases from V and 5 bases from J, with 20 bases in between. The CDR3 spans 17 residues. The CDR3 bases are TGTGCCAGCAGTTCGATCCCCACAGGGAGGGGAACCGGGGAGCTGTTTTTT. Protein sequence: CASSSIPTGRGTGELFF.

The rearrangement uses TRBV29-1 and TRBJ2-1; D unresolved. V was trimmed by 7 bases and J by 8 bases, leaving 12 bases between them. CDR3 length: 11 residues. The germline V gene encodes CDR1 SQVTM and CDR2 ANQGSEA. CDR3 loop: CSDGRLDEQFF. The CDR3 DNA sequence: TGCAGCGATGGACGGCTCGATGAGCAGTTCTTC.